The TCR beta chain described here comes from a study of T cells in Graves' hyperthyroidism and ophthalmopathy. Study summary: Specimen type is peripheral blood, collected at initial diagnosis prior to any treatment.

Amplification targeted TCR beta CDR3 regions from RNA transcripts. Researchers ran a first-round RT-PCR on the TCR CDR3 using the HTBI primer set. Each CDR3 protein gets one entry after TCRdb re-called the multiplex PCR reads with MiXCR. This sample has around 760,000 distinct CDR3 sequences, with approximately 36% found just once. The study's findings and limits: With a median lead of around 6.7 months before onset, the model predicted ophthalmopathy.

Ten or more counts support this clonotype. Its antigen is not identified. Sequencing was performed on blood. The receptor comes from a woman in her thirties or forties with Graves' hyperthyroidism.

This CDR3 is CASSLEGQGLSRETQYF. The CDR3 region has the DNA TGTGCCAGCAGCTTGGAGGGCCAGGGCCTAAGCAGGGAGACCCAGTACTTC. The chain links TRBV5-6 to TRBJ2-5, with a weak D call TRBD1 (5 bases). Trimming removed 0 bases from V and 5 bases from J, with 20 bases in between. Germline CDR1 is SGHDT and CDR2 is YYEEEE. CDR3 size: 17 residues.